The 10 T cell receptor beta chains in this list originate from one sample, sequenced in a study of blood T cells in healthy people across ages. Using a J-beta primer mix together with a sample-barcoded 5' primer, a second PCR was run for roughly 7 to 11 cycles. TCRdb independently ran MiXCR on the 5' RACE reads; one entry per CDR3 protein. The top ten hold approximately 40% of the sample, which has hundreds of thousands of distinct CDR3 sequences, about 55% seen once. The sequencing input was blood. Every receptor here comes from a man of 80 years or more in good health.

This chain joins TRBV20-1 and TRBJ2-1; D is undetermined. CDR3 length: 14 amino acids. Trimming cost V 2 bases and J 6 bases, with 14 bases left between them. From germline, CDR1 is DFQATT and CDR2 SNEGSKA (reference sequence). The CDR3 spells CSARPDFLGNEQFF. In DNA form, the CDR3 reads TGCAGTGCTAGACCCGATTTTTTGGGCAATGAGCAGTTCTTC.

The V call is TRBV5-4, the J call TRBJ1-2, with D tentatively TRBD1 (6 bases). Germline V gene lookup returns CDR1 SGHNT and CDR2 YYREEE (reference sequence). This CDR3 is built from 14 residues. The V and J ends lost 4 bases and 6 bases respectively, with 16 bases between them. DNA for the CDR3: TGTGCCAGCAGCCCGGACAGATCGGCGGATGGCTACACCTTC. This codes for CASSPDRSADGYTF. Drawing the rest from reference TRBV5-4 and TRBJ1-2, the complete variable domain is ETGVTQSPTHLIKTRGQQVTLRCSSQSGHNTVSWYQQALGQGPQFIFQYYREEENGRGNFPPRFSGLQFPNYSSELNVNALELDDSALYLCASSPDRSADGYTFGSGTRLTVV.

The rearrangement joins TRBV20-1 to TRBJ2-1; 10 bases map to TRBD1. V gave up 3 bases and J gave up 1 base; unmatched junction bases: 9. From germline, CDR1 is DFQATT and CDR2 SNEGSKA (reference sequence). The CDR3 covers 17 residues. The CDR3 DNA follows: TGCAGTGCTAGGCCTCCGGGACAGGGGCCTTCCTACAATGAGCAGTTCTTC. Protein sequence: CSARPPGQGPSYNEQFF.

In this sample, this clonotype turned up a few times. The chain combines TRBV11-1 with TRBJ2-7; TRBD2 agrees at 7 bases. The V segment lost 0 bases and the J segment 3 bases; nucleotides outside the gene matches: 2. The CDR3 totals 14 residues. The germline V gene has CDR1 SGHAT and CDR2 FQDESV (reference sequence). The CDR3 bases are TGTGCCAGCAGCTTAGCGGGGACTATCTACGAGCAGTACTTC. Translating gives CASSLAGTIYEQYF. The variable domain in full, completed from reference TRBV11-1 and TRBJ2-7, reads EAEVAQSPRYKITEKSQAVAFWCDPISGHATLYWYRQILGQGPELLVQFQDESVVDDSQLPKDRFSAERLKGVDSTLKIQPAELGDSAMYLCASSLAGTIYEQYFGPGTRLTVT.

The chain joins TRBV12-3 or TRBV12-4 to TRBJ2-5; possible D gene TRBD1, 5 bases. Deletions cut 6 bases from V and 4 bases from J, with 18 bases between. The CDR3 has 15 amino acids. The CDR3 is CASSRTGFAPETQYF. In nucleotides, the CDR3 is TGTGCCAGCAGCCGCACAGGCTTCGCCCCAGAGACCCAGTACTTC.

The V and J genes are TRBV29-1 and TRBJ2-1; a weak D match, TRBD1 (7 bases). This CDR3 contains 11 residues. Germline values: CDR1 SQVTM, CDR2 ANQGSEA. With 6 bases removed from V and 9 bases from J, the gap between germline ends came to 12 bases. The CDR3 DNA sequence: TGCAGCGTGGCAGGGGGAGGTGAGCAGTTCTTC. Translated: CSVAGGGEQFF.

In DNA form, the CDR3 reads TGTGCCACCAGCGATGCCCCCCCGAGGGGGGCCAACGTCCTGACTTTC. It translates to CATSDAPPRGANVLTF. This rearrangement joins TRBV24-1 to TRBJ2-6; D unresolved. Between the trimmed V and J ends, which lost 7 bases and 4 bases, there was a span of 16 bases. The CDR3 loop spans 16 amino acids. The germline V gene has CDR1 KGHDR and CDR2 SFDVKD.

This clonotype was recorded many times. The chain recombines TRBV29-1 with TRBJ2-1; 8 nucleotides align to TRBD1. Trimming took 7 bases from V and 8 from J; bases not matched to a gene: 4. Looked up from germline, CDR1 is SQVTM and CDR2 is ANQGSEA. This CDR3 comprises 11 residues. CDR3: CSADRGHEQFF. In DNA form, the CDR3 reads TGCAGCGCCGACAGGGGCCATGAGCAGTTCTTC.

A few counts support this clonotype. The CDR3 DNA reads TGTGCCAGTAGTATGGGGGGCTCTCATGAAAAACTGTTTTTT. This codes for CASSMGGSHEKLFF. The V gene is TRBV19, the J gene TRBJ1-4, with D tentatively TRBD1 (6 bases). The CDR3 totals 14 residues. The V and J ends lost 3 bases and 6 bases respectively, with 11 bases between them. Germline-derived CDR1 and CDR2 are LNHDA and SQIVND (reference sequence).

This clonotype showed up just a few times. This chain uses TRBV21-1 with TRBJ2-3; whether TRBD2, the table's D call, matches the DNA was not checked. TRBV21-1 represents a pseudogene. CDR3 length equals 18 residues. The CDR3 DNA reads TGTGCCAGCAGCCCTCGGACTAGCGGGAGCTTTTGTACAGATACGCAGTATTTT. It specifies CASSPRTSGSFCTDTQYF.